This T cell receptor (beta chain) was identified during a study of CD8 T cells in ankylosing spondylitis. Findings and caveats of the study: Among TCR beta sequences, a motif of fewer than 10 highly homologous variants appeared characteristic of ankylosing spondylitis blood. Matched ankylosing spondylitis synovial fluid reportedly contained a significantly enriched population of disease-linked clones.

A remark on this clonotype: Its antigen is not known.

MiXCR was run by TCRdb on the 5' RACE reads, yielding one entry per CDR3 protein. The repertoire consists of 200,000 or so distinct CDR3 sequences, with roughly 26% occurring once and the leading ten covering just over 6.5%. CDR1 and CDR2 from the germline V gene are DFQATT and SNEGSKA (reference sequence). Trimming removed 4 bases from V and 4 bases from J; junction bases left unmatched: 7. The CDR3 runs 14 residues. The TCR was taken from a male donor with ankylosing spondylitis or in good health (not recorded which). This chain links TRBV20-1 with TRBJ2-1; 7 positions agree with TRBD1. Sequencing was carried out using blood, either unsorted or a sorted T cell fraction (not recorded which). The CDR3: CSATGTVGYNEQFF. The CDR3 DNA follows: TGCAGTGCTACCGGGACAGTGGGATACAATGAGCAGTTCTTC.